The clone carrying this T cell receptor beta chain was counted at least ten times. Antigen: not known. The CDR3 has 21 residues. Germline assignment: CDR1 SEHNR and CDR2 FQNEAQ (reference sequence). The V end was cut by 0 bases, the J end by 2 bases, with 28 bases between. Naive CD8 T cell sorting was performed on the CD8+CD4-CCR7+CD45RA+ phenotype. These data are taken from a study of molecular identifiers for immune sequencing clone quantification. Looking at the study overall: In replicates, RNA from 20,000 or 100,000 naive CD8 cells was split five ways, four sequenced.

Study-wide results and caveats: Single-cell amounts of spiked Jurkat TCR RNA were reportedly detectable among about a million naive cells.

TCRdb analysed the PCR reads with MiXCR anew, one entry per CDR3 protein. The table includes hundreds of thousands of distinct CDR3 sequences, 20% detected once. V is TRBV7-9 and J is TRBJ1-2; D is perhaps TRBD1 (6 bases). This sequence was found in a human donor in good health. Some libraries in this study had Jurkat cell RNA spiked in. The sequencing input was naive CD8+ T cells from blood, with Jurkat cell RNA spiked in. Described subset: FACS-sorted CD8+CD4-CCR7+CD45RA+ naive T cells. The CDR3 bases are TGTGCCAGCAGCTTAGCCCCGTATTTTGTGGAGGAACAGGGATGGAACTATGGCTACACCTTC. Translated, it gives CASSLAPYFVEEQGWNYGYTF.